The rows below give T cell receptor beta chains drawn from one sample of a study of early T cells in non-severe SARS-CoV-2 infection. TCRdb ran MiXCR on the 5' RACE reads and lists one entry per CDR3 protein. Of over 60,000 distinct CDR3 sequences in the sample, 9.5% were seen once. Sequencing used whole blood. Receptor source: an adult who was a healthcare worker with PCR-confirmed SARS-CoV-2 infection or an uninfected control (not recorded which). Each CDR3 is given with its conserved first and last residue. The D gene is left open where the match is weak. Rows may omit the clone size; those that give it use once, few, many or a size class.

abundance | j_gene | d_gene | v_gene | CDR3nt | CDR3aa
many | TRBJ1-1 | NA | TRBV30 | TGTGCCTGGAACGACCCCCCGTCCACTGAAGCTTTCTTT | CAWNDPPSTEAFF
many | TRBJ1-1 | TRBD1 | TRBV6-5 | TGTGCCAGCACCGACAGGGTCACTGAAGCTTTCTTT | CASTDRVTEAFF
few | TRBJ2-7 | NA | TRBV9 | TGTGCCAGCAGCGTAGGACCAGCCTACGAGCAGTACTTC | CASSVGPAYEQYF
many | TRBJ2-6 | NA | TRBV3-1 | TGTGCCAGCCAAGGGTTGGGGGCCAACGTCCTGACTTTC | CASQGLGANVLTF
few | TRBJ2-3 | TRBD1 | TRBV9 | TGTGCCAGCAGCGCAGAACAGGGGTGGGATACGCAGTATTTT | CASSAEQGWDTQYF
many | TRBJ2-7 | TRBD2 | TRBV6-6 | TGTGCCAGCAGTTACCCGACTAGCGGGAAAATGGACGAGCAGTACTTC | CASSYPTSGKMDEQYF
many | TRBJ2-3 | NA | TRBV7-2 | TGTGCCAGCAGCTCCAACAGGGATATAGCAGATACGCAGTATTTT | CASSSNRDIADTQYF
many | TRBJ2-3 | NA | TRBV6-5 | TGTGCCAGCAGTTACTCGCCCGGAACTAGCACAGATACGCAGTATTTT | CASSYSPGTSTDTQYF
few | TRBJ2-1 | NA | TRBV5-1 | TGCGCCAGCAGCTTGGTATCGGTATCCTACAATGAGCAGTTCTTC | CASSLVSVSYNEQFF
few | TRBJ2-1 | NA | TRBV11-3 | TGTGCCAGCAGCTTAGATTGGGCAGGCGAGCAGTTCTTC | CASSLDWAGEQFF
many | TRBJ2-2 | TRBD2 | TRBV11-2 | TGTGCCAGCAGGAGACCCGGGACTAGCGGGAGGAGGACCGGGGAGCTGTTTTTT | CASRRPGTSGRRTGELFF
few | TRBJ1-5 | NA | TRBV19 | TGTGCCAGTAGTATGACAGGCCCTTATCAGCCCCAGCATTTT | CASSMTGPYQPQHF
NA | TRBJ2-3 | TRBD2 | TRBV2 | TGTGCCAGCAGTGAACTAGCGGGCTATACGCAGTATTTT | CASSELAGYTQYF
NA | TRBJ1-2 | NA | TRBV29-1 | TGCAGCGTACGGGCTAACTATGGCTACACCTTC | CSVRANYGYTF
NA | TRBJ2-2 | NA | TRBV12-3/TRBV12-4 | TGTGCCAGCAGTTTACTTGGCACCGGGGAGCTGTTTTTT | CASSLLGTGELFF
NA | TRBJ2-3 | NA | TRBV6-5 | TGTGCCAGCAGTTACAGGTCGGGGGCCGTCACAGATACGCAGTATTTT | CASSYRSGAVTDTQYF
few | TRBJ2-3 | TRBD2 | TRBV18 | TGTGCCAGCTCACCAAGGAAGCTAGCGGGGACCACAGATACGCAGTATTTT | CASSPRKLAGTTDTQYF
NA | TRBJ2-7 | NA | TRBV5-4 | TGTGCCAGCAGCTCGGGGTTGGGCGCCGGCTACGAGCAGTACTTC | CASSSGLGAGYEQYF
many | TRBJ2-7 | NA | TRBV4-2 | TGTGCCAGCAGCCAAGATTTAGGGTACTACGAGCAGTACTTC | CASSQDLGYYEQYF
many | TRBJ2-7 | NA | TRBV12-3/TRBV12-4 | TGTGCCAGCAGTTTAAAGCAGGGAGGCCACGAGCAGTACTTC | CASSLKQGGHEQYF
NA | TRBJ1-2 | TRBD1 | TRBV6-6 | TGTGCCAGCAGTCCCTATCAGGGGGAGAGCTACACCTTC | CASSPYQGESYTF
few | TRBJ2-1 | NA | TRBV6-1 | TGTGCCAGCACCCGGCTTTCGGACGAGCAGTTCTTC | CASTRLSDEQFF
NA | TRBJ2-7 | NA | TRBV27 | TGTGCCAGCAGTTTAAGACTTGACTCCTACGAGCAGTACTTC | CASSLRLDSYEQYF
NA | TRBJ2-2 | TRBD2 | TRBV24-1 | TGTGCCACCAGTGATTGGGGACTAGCGGGGTCGAACACCGGGGAGCTGTTTTTT | CATSDWGLAGSNTGELFF
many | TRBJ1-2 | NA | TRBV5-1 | TGCGCCAGCAGCTTGTTTGTAGGGGGCTATGGCTACACCTTC | CASSLFVGGYGYTF
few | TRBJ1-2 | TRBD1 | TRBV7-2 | TGTGCCAGCAGCTCCTTACAGGGGCTCTATGGCTACACCTTC | CASSSLQGLYGYTF
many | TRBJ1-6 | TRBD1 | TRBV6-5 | TGTGCCAGCAGCCAAGACAGGGAACTGGGGCCCCTCCACTTT | CASSQDRELGPLHF
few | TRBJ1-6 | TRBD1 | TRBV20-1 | TGCAGTGCTAGAGACGTGACAGGGGGCAATAATTCACCCCTCCACTTT | CSARDVTGGNNSPLHF
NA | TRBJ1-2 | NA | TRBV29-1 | TGCAGCGTTGCCCAGGACCTTAACTATGGCTACACCTTC | CSVAQDLNYGYTF
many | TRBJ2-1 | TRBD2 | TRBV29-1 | TGCAGCGTCACTAGCGGGTTCCGAGGAGGCTACAATGAGCAGTTCTTC | CSVTSGFRGGYNEQFF
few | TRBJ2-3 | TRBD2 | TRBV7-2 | TGTGCCAGCAGCTCCCCTCGGGCTAGCGGGAGGGTGGGTACAGATACGCAGTATTTT | CASSSPRASGRVGTDTQYF
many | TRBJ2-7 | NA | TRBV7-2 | TGTGCCAGCAGCTTAGACGGAATGAGCTCCTACGAGCAGTACTTC | CASSLDGMSSYEQYF
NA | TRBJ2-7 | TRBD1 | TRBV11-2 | TGTGCCAGCAGCCCGGACAGGGACAACGAGCAGTACTTC | CASSPDRDNEQYF
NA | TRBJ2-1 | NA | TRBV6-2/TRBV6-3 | TGTGCCAGTTCGGACGGAAGGGAGCAGTTCTTC | CASSDGREQFF
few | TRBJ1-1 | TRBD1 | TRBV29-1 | TGCAGCGTCATCGGACAGGAGGGCACTGAAGCTTTCTTT | CSVIGQEGTEAFF
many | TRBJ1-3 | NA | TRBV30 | TGTGCCTGGAGTATGAAATCCTCTGGAAACACCATATATTTT | CAWSMKSSGNTIYF
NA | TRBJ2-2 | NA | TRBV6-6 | TGTGCCAGCAGTTACAATGGTTTGGGCACCGGGGAGCTGTTTTTT | CASSYNGLGTGELFF
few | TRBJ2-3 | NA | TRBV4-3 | TGCGCCAGCAGCCAACAAGGATTTCTCACAGATACGCAGTATTTT | CASSQQGFLTDTQYF
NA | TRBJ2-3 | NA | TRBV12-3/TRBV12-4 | TGTGCCAGCAGAGCCGGGACAACAGATACGCAGTATTTT | CASRAGTTDTQYF
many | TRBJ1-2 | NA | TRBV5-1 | TGCGCCAGCAGCTTGGAGGGCCAGACCTATGGCTACACCTTC | CASSLEGQTYGYTF
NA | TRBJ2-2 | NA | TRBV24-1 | TGTGCCACCAGTGATCCCTTCTGGAGGGAGCTGTTTTTT | CATSDPFWRELFF
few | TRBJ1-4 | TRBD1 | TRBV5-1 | TGCGCCAGCAGCTTGACAGGGGGCGGAATCAATGAAAAACTGTTTTTT | CASSLTGGGINEKLFF
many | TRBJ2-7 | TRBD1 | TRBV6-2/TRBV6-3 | TGTGCCAGCAGTTACAAGAGGGGACAGGGCTCCTACGAGCAGTACTTC | CASSYKRGQGSYEQYF
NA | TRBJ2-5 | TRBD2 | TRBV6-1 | TGTGCCAGCAGTCAGGGGAACCTTAGCGGGGGGTCCTCAGAGACCCAGTACTTC | CASSQGNLSGGSSETQYF
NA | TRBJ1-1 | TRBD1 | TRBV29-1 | TGCAGCGCTTTGACAGGGAGGGGAGACACTGAAGCTTTCTTT | CSALTGRGDTEAFF
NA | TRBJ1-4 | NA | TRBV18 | TGTGCCAGCTCAGATAGACATTCCGAAAAACTGTTTTTT | CASSDRHSEKLFF
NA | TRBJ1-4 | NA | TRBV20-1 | TGCAGTGCTAGAGATGCGGCCCAGGGTGAAAAACTGTTTTTT | CSARDAAQGEKLFF
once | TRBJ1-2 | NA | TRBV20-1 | TGCAGTGTTGTGGACAGTAACTATGGCTACACCTTC | CSVVDSNYGYTF
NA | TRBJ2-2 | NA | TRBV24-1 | TGTGCCACCGGATCGGGAGACGCGAACACCGGGGAGCTGTTTTTT | CATGSGDANTGELFF
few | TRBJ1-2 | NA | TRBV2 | TGTGCCAGCAGTGTCGGCTTCTATGGCTACACCTTC | CASSVGFYGYTF
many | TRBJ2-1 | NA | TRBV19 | TGTGCCAGTAGTCCCGAAGGGGGGGGCGTTTTTAGCTCCTACAATGAGCAGTTCTTC | CASSPEGGGVFSSYNEQFF
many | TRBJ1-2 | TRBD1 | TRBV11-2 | TGTGCCAGCAGCCCCCAAGGACAGGGCGGACAACTAGATGGCTACACCTTC | CASSPQGQGGQLDGYTF
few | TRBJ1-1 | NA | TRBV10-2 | TGCGCCAGCAGTGAGACAGGGATAAACACTGAAGCTTTCTTT | CASSETGINTEAFF
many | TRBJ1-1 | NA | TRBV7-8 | TGTGCCAGCAGCATCCGCGCTTCTTGGGACTCCGAGAACACTGAAGCTTTCTTT | CASSIRASWDSENTEAFF